The 5 T cell receptor beta chains below come from one sample, sequenced in a study of technical replicates of blood from a few donors listed by TCRdb under 2017. The method was the immunoSEQ multiplex PCR assay. Drawn from immuneACCESS, this table holds only the in-frame rearrangements with V and J called that TCRdb kept. Clones are partly lost; checked studies trace under half to an unresolved V gene and leave the rest unexplained. This sample lists about 75,000 clones; 91% were detected once. The ten largest account for 0.35% to 0.4% of the sample. The sequencing input was T cells isolated from PBMCs. The source is a human donor in good health. Some clones in this sample may be carry-over from other donors' samples.

The J gene is TRBJ1-1, the V gene TRBV9; D not certain. V dropped 2 bases and J dropped 1 base, with 6 bases sitting between them. There are 13 residues in the CDR3. Per the germline V gene, CDR1 is SGDLS and CDR2 is YYNGEE. DNA of the CDR3: TGTGCCAGCAGCGTCGAGGGGAACACTGAAGCTTTCTTT. This translates into CASSVEGNTEAFF.

V gene TRBV9 combines with J gene TRBJ2-5, with TRBD2 identical over 8 bases. Matching the DNA end better, TRBJ2-7 makes the J call doubtful. The CDR3 sequence is 14 residues long. Germline CDR1 reads SGDLS; CDR2 reads YYNGEE. Here the CDR3 reads CASSVASGGYEQYF. CDR3 bases: TGTGCCAGCAGCGTAGCCAGCGGGGGCTACGAGCAGTACTTC.

The genes are TRBV28 and TRBJ2-7; D gene ambiguous. The CDR3 spans 14 residues. Germline V lookup: CDR1 MDHEN, CDR2 SYDVKM. Trimming stripped 3 bases from V and 0 bases from J, with 9 bases between. CDR3: CASSFTVDSYEQYF. The CDR3, as DNA: TGTGCCAGCAGTTTTACAGTGGACTCCTACGAGCAGTACTTC.

The chain is built from TRBV5-1 and TRBJ1-2, with D tentatively TRBD1 (5 bases). The CDR3 runs to 14 residues. Trimming took off 5 bases at V and 7 bases at J, with 18 bases between the two ends. Germline CDR1 SGHRS, CDR2 YFSETQ. This CDR3 is CASSRDPSQGGYTF. CDR3 bases: TGCGCCAGCAGTCGCGATCCCTCCCAGGGTGGCTACACCTTC.

V usage is TRBV10-3 and J usage is TRBJ2-7; the D gene is possibly TRBD2 (5 bases). Germline V gives CDR1 ENHRY, CDR2 SYGVKD. The V end was cut by 3 bases, the J end by 4 bases, with 10 bases between. This CDR3 has 13 residues. The CDR3 reads CAISDLREYEQYF. CDR3 sequence (DNA): TGTGCCATCAGTGACCTCCGGGAATACGAGCAGTACTTC.